The 10 T cell receptor beta chains presented below share a single source sample, sequenced in a study of blood T cell repertoires in COVID-19. This table comes from immunoSEQ multiplex PCR, and its TCRdb copy is limited to in-frame clones, with some not included. In the table there are some 220,000 clones, almost 85% of which are singletons. Sample: peripheral blood. The receptor set was obtained from a man aged 50-59 years with acute or convalescent COVID-19.

The J gene is TRBJ2-5, the V gene TRBV2; D unclear. The CDR3 length is 16 residues. V gave up 6 bases and J gave up 3 bases, with 20 bases separating them. Germline CDR1 reads SNHLY; CDR2 reads FYNNEI. In DNA, the CDR3 is TGTGCCAGCAGGGAGATTTACGAGAAAAGAAAAGAGACCCAGTACTTC. This gives the protein CASREIYEKRKETQYF.

The genes are TRBV5-6 and TRBJ1-6, with D uncertain. V was trimmed by 3 bases and J by 9 bases, leaving 7 bases between them. Germline assignment: CDR1 SGHDT and CDR2 YYEEEE. CDR3 length: 12 residues. The CDR3 region is CASSSGGSPLHF. The CDR3 DNA reads TGTGCCAGCAGCTCCGGAGGTTCACCCCTCCACTTT.

This chain's CDR3 is CASSPKAGTRQGRDQPQHF. CDR3 bases: TGTGCCAGCAGCCCCAAGGCCGGAACCCGACAGGGGCGGGATCAGCCCCAGCATTTT. This sequence joins TRBV4-2 and TRBJ1-5; 8 nucleotides align to TRBD1. The germline V gene encodes CDR1 LGHNA and CDR2 YNFKEQ. There are 19 residues in the CDR3. The ends lost 4 bases at V and 5 bases at J; junction bases unmatched: 19.

A note on this clone: This specimen includes other DNA sequences encoding the same CDR3. The chain has TRBV4-2 and TRBJ2-1, with unresolved D. This CDR3 comprises 16 residues. V dropped 0 bases and J dropped 0 bases, with 9 bases sitting between them. The germline V gene has CDR1 LGHNA and CDR2 YNFKEQ. This CDR3 is CASSQEGRSSYNEQFF. The CDR3 DNA is TGTGCCAGCAGCCAAGAGGGTAGGAGCTCCTACAATGAGCAGTTCTTC.

The chain combines TRBV28 with TRBJ1-5; tentatively, D is TRBD1 (5 bases). Trimming took 6 bases from V and 0 from J, leaving 18 bases between them. CDR1 and CDR2 from the germline V gene are MDHEN and SYDVKM. This CDR3 is built from 17 residues. As DNA, the CDR3 is TGTGCCAGCAGACCCCCGACAGAGCCCTATAGCAATCAGCCCCAGCATTTT. Encoded protein: CASRPPTEPYSNQPQHF. Full variable domain (rest looked up from reference TRBV28 and TRBJ1-5): DVKVTQSSRYLVKRTGEKVFLECVQDMDHENMFWYRQDPGLGLRLIYFSYDVKMKEKGDIPEGYSVSREKKERFSLILESASTNQTSMYLCASRPPTEPYSNQPQHFGDGTRLSIL.

This chain links TRBV7-8 with TRBJ1-5; unclear D gene. V was shortened by 1 base and J by 6 bases, with 4 bases between the two germline ends. Germline assignment: CDR1 SGHVS and CDR2 FQNEAQ. The CDR3 sequence is 12 residues long. CDR3 coding DNA: TGTGCCAGCAGCTTAGGCGGTCAGCCCCAGCATTTT. Translation gives CASSLGGQPQHF.

The chain combines TRBV6-5 with TRBJ1-6; TRBD1 is a possible D gene (5 bases). V was clipped by 0 bases and J by 6 bases, with 9 bases between them. CDR1 and CDR2 (germline): MNHEY, SVGAGI. The CDR3 runs 15 residues. The CDR3 sequence is CASSYSWGANSPLHF. The CDR3 DNA sequence: TGTGCCAGCAGTTACTCGTGGGGCGCTAATTCACCCCTCCACTTT.

CDR3 loop: CASSHGQVGSGANVLTF. Written as DNA, the CDR3 is TGCGCCAGCAGCCACGGACAGGTGGGCTCTGGGGCCAACGTCCTGACTTTC. The chain carries TRBV4-1 and TRBJ2-6; 7 nucleotides match TRBD1. The V segment lost 3 bases and the J segment 0 bases; nucleotides outside the gene matches: 5. This CDR3 region has 17 residues. Germline assignment: CDR1 MGHRA and CDR2 YSYEKL.

The V gene is TRBV5-1, the J gene TRBJ2-5; TRBD1 agrees at 7 bases. Germline V gene data show CDR1 as SGHRS and CDR2 as YFSETQ. The CDR3 runs to 14 residues. V shed 4 bases and J 3 bases; nucleotides not matched to a gene: 6. CDR3 region: CASSVTGQKETQYF. DNA of the CDR3: TGCGCCAGCAGCGTAACGGGACAGAAAGAGACCCAGTACTTC.

The chain uses TRBV4-1 and TRBJ2-7; TRBD1 matches 9 bases. V trimming: 3 bases; J trimming: 1 base; junction bases outside the gene matches: 10. The CDR3 is made up of 17 amino acids. CDR1 is MGHRA, CDR2 YSYEKL, per germline. The CDR3 DNA reads TGCGCCAGCAGCCAGCCGGGACAGGGAACCCTATCCTACGAGCAGTACTTC. Amino acid sequence: CASSQPGQGTLSYEQYF.